The source of this TCR beta chain is a study of blood T cell repertoires in COVID-19. Study-level background: COVID-19 samples, acute and convalescent, were from the United States, Italy and Spain. Sample material is recorded as cDNA or gDNA derived from T cells, B-cell-depleted T cells, or PBMCs.

Looked up from germline, CDR1 is SNHLY and CDR2 is FYNNEI. The CDR3 runs 14 residues. V was shortened by 8 bases and J by 2 bases, with 13 bases between the two germline ends. As originally analysed: Estimates of nucleated cell counts were drawn from the amplification of reference gene primers. Assay: immunoSEQ multiplex PCR; the TCRdb copy retains only in-frame clones and omits some. That table is the source of V, J and clone size, and D and trimming were worked out from the DNA. This sample has 200,000 to 300,000 clones, with roughly nine tenths found just once. Sequencing was performed on peripheral blood. The clonotype comes from a man in his sixties who had recovered from COVID-19. The chain uses TRBV2 and TRBJ1-5, with D perhaps TRBD1 (5 bases). CDR3 DNA sequence: TGTGCCAGCGCAAGACAGCTCGGCAATCAGCCCCAGCATTTT. Amino acid sequence: CASARQLGNQPQHF.